A single sample gave rise to the 26 T cell receptor beta chains below, sequenced in a study of cytomegalovirus exposure and HLA in healthy donors. Primers included in the PCR were 60 Vbeta and 13 Jbeta primers. This table comes from immunoSEQ multiplex PCR, and its TCRdb copy is limited to in-frame clones, with some not included. In the table there are more than 95,000 clones, about 59% of which are singletons. The sequencing input was PBMCs. These receptors came from a middle-aged woman in good health and CMV-seropositive.

This chain uses TRBV29-1 with TRBJ2-1, with 12 bases lining up with TRBD1. The length of the CDR3 is 14 residues. The V and J ends lost 6 bases and 8 bases, in that order; junction bases with no gene match: 8. Germline V CDR1 and CDR2: SQVTM, ANQGSEA. This chain's CDR3 is CSVGGTGGADEQFF. Here the CDR3 DNA reads TGCAGCGTCGGAGGGACAGGGGGCGCGGATGAGCAGTTCTTC.

This clone has more than one count but fewer than ten. The chain combines TRBV30 with TRBJ2-2; D uncertain. V was cut by 5 bases and J by 1 base, with 5 bases left in between. This CDR3 has 12 residues. Germline V lookup: CDR1 GTSNPN, CDR2 SVGIG (reference sequence). Written as DNA, the CDR3 is TGTGCCTGGTCCCAGAACACCGGGGAGCTGTTTTTT. As protein: CAWSQNTGELFF.

The chain couples TRBV28 to TRBJ1-2; D remains unclear. V shed 3 bases and J shed 7 bases, with 6 bases lying between them. Germline CDR1 and CDR2: MDHEN and SYDVKM. This CDR3 spans 11 amino acids. CDR3: CASSFPGGYTF. The CDR3 bases are TGTGCCAGCAGTTTCCCGGGTGGCTACACCTTC.

This chain links TRBV4-1 with TRBJ2-1, with 13 bases that match TRBD2. CDR1 is MGHRA and CDR2 is YSYEKL in the germline V gene. The CDR3 covers 16 residues. V lost 5 bases and J lost 0; bases outside the gene matches: 1. CDR3 sequence reads: CASSWTSGSSYNEQFF. CDR3 sequence (DNA): TGCGCCAGCAGCTGGACTAGCGGGAGCTCCTACAATGAGCAGTTCTTC.

The table lists this clone with a few counts. This rearrangement joins TRBV11-3 to TRBJ2-3; maybe TRBD1 (6 bases). This CDR3 has 13 residues. Per germline, CDR1 SGHNT and CDR2 YENEEA. Between the trimmed V and J ends, which lost 2 bases and 5 bases, there was a span of 8 bases. The CDR3 coding sequence is TGTGCCAGCAGCTTAAACAGGGTAGATACGCAGTATTTT. This sequence encodes CASSLNRVDTQYF.

The chain carries TRBV19 and TRBJ2-4, with TRBD1 matching over 7 bases. The CDR3 has 16 amino acids. V shed 6 bases and J 2 bases; nucleotides not matched to a gene: 10. Germline CDR1 is LNHDA and CDR2 is SQIVND (reference sequence). CDR3 sequence reads: CASSLDRVGSKNIQYF. For the CDR3, the DNA is TGTGCCAGTAGCCTAGACAGGGTTGGGTCCAAAAACATTCAGTACTTC.

The chain couples TRBV4-3 to TRBJ1-4; unclear D gene. Germline assignment: CDR1 LGHNA and CDR2 YSLEER. The length of the CDR3 is 14 residues. V shed 2 bases and J shed 8 bases, with 12 bases lying between them. As DNA, the CDR3 is TGCGCCAGCAGCCAAAGTACTATCGGCGAAAAACTGTTTTTT. Encoded protein: CASSQSTIGEKLFF.

This chain connects TRBV7-2 to TRBJ2-3, with a tentative D call TRBD2 (5 bases). Trimming shortened V by 4 bases and J by 4 bases, and 12 bases separated the two germline ends. The CDR3 has 14 residues. The germline V gene has CDR1 SGHTA and CDR2 FQGNSA. The DNA for the CDR3 is TGTGCCAGCAGCTCCACCTGGGGAGCAGATACGCAGTATTTT. It specifies CASSSTWGADTQYF. Filled out from reference TRBV7-2 and TRBJ2-3, the complete variable domain reads GAGVSQSPSNKVTEKGKDVELRCDPISGHTALYWYRQSLGQGLEFLIYFQGNSAPDKSGLPSDRFSAERTGGSVSTLTIQRTQQEDSAVYLCASSSTWGADTQYFGPGTRLTVL.

The V gene is TRBV7-2, the J gene TRBJ2-5, with TRBD2 matching 13 bases. Germline V gives CDR1 SGHTA, CDR2 FQGNSA. The CDR3 consists of 16 residues. V gave up 4 bases and J gave up 10 bases; unmatched junction bases: 12. CDR3 coding DNA: TGTGCCAGCAGCTCTTCCCCGACTAGCGGGGGGCGAGACCAGTACTTC. Encoded protein: CASSSSPTSGGRDQYF. Using reference TRBV7-2 and TRBJ2-5 for the parts outside the CDR3, the full variable domain is GAGVSQSPSNKVTEKGKDVELRCDPISGHTALYWYRQSLGQGLEFLIYFQGNSAPDKSGLPSDRFSAERTGGSVSTLTIQRTQQEDSAVYLCASSSSPTSGGRDQYFGPGTRLLVL.

V and J are TRBV5-4 and TRBJ2-1; TRBD1 might be the D (6 bases). With 2 bases removed from V and 7 bases from J, the gap between germline ends came to 16 bases. Germline loops: CDR1 SGHNT, CDR2 YYREEE (reference sequence). The CDR3 sequence is 15 residues long. This CDR3 reads CASSFDEQGRNEQFF. The CDR3 DNA sequence: TGTGCCAGCAGCTTCGACGAACAGGGCAGAAATGAGCAGTTCTTC.

This sequence joins TRBV6-5 and TRBJ1-1, with 10 bases lining up with TRBD1. The CDR3 is 15 amino acids. Germline values: CDR1 MNHEY, CDR2 SVGAGI. J lost 3 bases, V lost 6 bases, and 7 bases had no gene match. CDR3 DNA sequence: TGTGCCAGCAGCCGAGGAGGGACAGGGGACACTGAAGCTTTCTTT. This gives the protein CASSRGGTGDTEAFF.

V is TRBV4-1 and J is TRBJ2-7, with D tentatively TRBD2 (6 bases). Trimming removed 6 bases from V and 5 bases from J, with 17 bases in between. The germline CDR1 and CDR2 sequences are MGHRA and YSYEKL. The CDR3 is 14 residues long. CDR3 sequence (DNA): TGCGCCAGCAGTCGGGTGCCTAGCGCGCACGAGCAGTACTTC. Translating it yields CASSRVPSAHEQYF.

This clone has a single count. The V call is TRBV5-1, the J call TRBJ1-4; 10 bases are shared with TRBD1. Germline V CDR1 and CDR2: SGHRS, YFSETQ. The CDR3 consists of 16 residues. V was clipped by 0 bases and J by 9 bases; unmatched bases: 8. In DNA, the CDR3 is TGCGCCAGCAGCTTGGGACAGGGGGCATCTACACAAAAACTGTTTTTT. Protein product: CASSLGQGASTQKLFF. The variable domain in full, with the rest retrieved from reference TRBV5-1 and TRBJ1-4, is KAGVTQTPRYLIKTRGQQVTLSCSPISGHRSVSWYQQTPGQGLQFLFEYFSETQRNKGNFPGRFSGRQFSNSRSEMNVSTLELGDSALYLCASSLGQGASTQKLFFGSGTQLSVL.

The chain combines TRBV6-1 with TRBJ2-5; 11 bases fit TRBD2. The length of the CDR3 is 15 residues. Trimming cost V 8 bases and J 5 bases; bases outside gene matches: 10. Germline V gives CDR1 MNHNS, CDR2 SASEGT. In DNA form, the CDR3 reads TGTGCCAGCGGCTTGACTAGCGGGATCGGGGAGACCCAGTACTTC. The encoded protein is CASGLTSGIGETQYF.

The V and J genes are TRBV7-6 and TRBJ2-3; TRBD2 agrees at 13 bases. Germline CDR1 SGHVS, CDR2 FNYEAQ. CDR3 length equals 18 residues. V shed 4 bases, J shed 4 bases, and the junction held 11 bases outside the gene matches. The CDR3 protein is CASSSADGLAGASDTQYF. As DNA, the CDR3 is TGTGCCAGCAGCTCGGCTGATGGACTAGCGGGAGCCTCAGATACGCAGTATTTT.

The sample holds a few counts of this clone. The chain couples TRBV2 to TRBJ1-5, with 7 nucleotides matching TRBD1. The V gene's germline CDR1 is SNHLY and CDR2 FYNNEI. V was clipped by 8 bases and J by 2 bases; unmatched bases: 18. The CDR3 loop spans 18 amino acids. The CDR3 DNA reads TGTGCCAGCGGGCGGACAGGACAGCCCATCGTTGGCAATCAGCCCCAGCATTTT. This codes for CASGRTGQPIVGNQPQHF.

This clone turned up a few times. V is TRBV7-3 and J is TRBJ1-2; D unclear. The germline V gene encodes CDR1 SGHTA and CDR2 FQGTGA. V was cut by 5 bases and J by 2 bases, with 15 bases left in between. The CDR3 spans 15 residues. Here the CDR3 reads CASSPGFLFNYGYTF. The CDR3 region has the DNA TGTGCCAGCAGCCCCGGTTTTTTGTTCAACTATGGCTACACCTTC.

This clone came up once. The chain recombines TRBV29-1 with TRBJ2-5; tentative D call: TRBD1 (6 bases). Germline CDR1 is SQVTM and CDR2 is ANQGSEA. Deletions cut 7 bases from V and 0 bases from J, with 12 bases between. The length of the CDR3 is 13 residues. CDR3 sequence (DNA): TGCAGCGCCTATACAGGGAACCAAGAGACCCAGTACTTC. This translates into CSAYTGNQETQYF. Variable domain in full (rest from reference TRBV29-1 and TRBJ2-5): SAVISQKPSRDICQRGTSLTIQCQVDSQVTMMFWYRQQPGQSLTLIATANQGSEATYESGFVIDKFPISRPNLTFSTLTVSNMSPEDSSIYLCSAYTGNQETQYFGPGTRLLVL.

The chain recombines TRBV19 with TRBJ1-5; D is possibly TRBD1 (5 bases). V lost 4 bases and J lost 7, with 14 bases in between. Germline V gives CDR1 LNHDA, CDR2 SQIVND (reference sequence). The CDR3 is 14 residues long. CDR3 protein: CASSTQGIGQPQHF. DNA of the CDR3: TGTGCCAGTAGTACCCAGGGCATCGGCCAGCCCCAGCATTTT.

The rearrangement joins TRBV5-6 to TRBJ2-1, with D possibly being TRBD2 (5 bases). Germline CDR1 and CDR2: SGHDT and YYEEEE. This CDR3 contains 15 residues. The V end lost 3 bases, the J end lost 4 bases, and 14 bases lay between the germline ends. This CDR3 is CASSSLGSAYNEQFF. For the CDR3, the DNA is TGTGCCAGCAGCTCCCTGGGTAGCGCATACAATGAGCAGTTCTTC.

V is TRBV6-1 and J is TRBJ2-7; 13 nucleotides agree with TRBD2. The CDR3 is made up of 14 amino acids. V gave up 9 bases and J gave up 6 bases; unmatched junction bases: 8. CDR1 and CDR2 (germline): MNHNS, SASEGT. CDR3 nucleotide sequence: TGTGCCAGTCCAGGGACTAGCGGGAACCGCGAGCAGTACTTC. Its protein product is CASPGTSGNREQYF.

This rearrangement joins TRBV10-1 to TRBJ2-1, with D unresolved. V dropped 2 bases and J dropped 3 bases, with 23 bases sitting between them. The V gene's germline CDR1 is WNHNN and CDR2 SYGVQD (reference sequence). There are 19 residues in the CDR3. The CDR3 is CASSEGLGRPQTFYNEQFF. CDR3 DNA sequence: TGCGCCAGCAGTGAGGGTCTAGGCCGGCCCCAGACCTTCTACAATGAGCAGTTCTTC.

V and J are TRBV28 and TRBJ1-2; D unclear. Germline assignment: CDR1 MDHEN and CDR2 SYDVKM. V was trimmed by 8 bases and J by 4 bases, leaving 5 bases between them. The CDR3 sequence is 10 residues long. The CDR3 coding sequence is TGTGCCAGCGGCATCTATGGCTACACCTTC. Translation gives CASGIYGYTF.

The rearrangement links TRBV7-2 to TRBJ2-1, with 7 bases lining up with TRBD2. The CDR3 loop spans 12 amino acids. J gave up 8 bases and V 5 bases, and 3 bases lay outside the gene matches. Germline CDR1 is SGHTA and CDR2 is FQGNSA. CDR3 loop: CASSGGGYEQFF. The CDR3 DNA reads TGTGCCAGCAGCGGGGGGGGGTATGAGCAGTTCTTC.

V and J are TRBV7-8 and TRBJ2-3; 11 nucleotides align to TRBD2. Looked up from germline, CDR1 is SGHVS and CDR2 is FQNEAQ. This CDR3 is 18 amino acids long. Trimming removed 4 bases from V and 7 bases from J; junction bases left unmatched: 16. CDR3 coding DNA: TGTGCCAGCAGCTCCCGGGGTAGCGGGAGGGACATGATGAATACGCAGTATTTT. Encoded protein: CASSSRGSGRDMMNTQYF.

The rearrangement uses TRBV19 and TRBJ2-7; 9 nucleotides agree with TRBD1. With 3 bases clipped from V and 0 bases from J, the junction kept 3 bases outside the gene matches. Germline assignment: CDR1 LNHDA and CDR2 SQIVND (reference sequence). The CDR3 length is 15 residues. CDR3 in amino acids: CASSMGTGISYEQYF. CDR3 in DNA: TGTGCCAGTAGTATGGGGACAGGGATCTCCTACGAGCAGTACTTC.